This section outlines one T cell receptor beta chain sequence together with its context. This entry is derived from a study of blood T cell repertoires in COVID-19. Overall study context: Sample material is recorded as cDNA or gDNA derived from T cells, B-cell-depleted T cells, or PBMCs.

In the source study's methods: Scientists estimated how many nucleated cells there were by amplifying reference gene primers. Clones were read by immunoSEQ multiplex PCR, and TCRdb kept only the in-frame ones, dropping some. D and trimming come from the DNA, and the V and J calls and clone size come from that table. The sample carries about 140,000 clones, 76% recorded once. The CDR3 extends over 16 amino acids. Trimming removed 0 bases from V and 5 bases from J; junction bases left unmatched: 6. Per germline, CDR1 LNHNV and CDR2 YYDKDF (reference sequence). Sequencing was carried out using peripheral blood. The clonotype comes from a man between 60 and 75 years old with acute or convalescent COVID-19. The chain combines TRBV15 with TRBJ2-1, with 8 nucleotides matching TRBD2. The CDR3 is CATSRDSGLEDNEQFF. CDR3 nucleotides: TGTGCCACCAGCAGAGACTCGGGACTAGAGGACAATGAGCAGTTCTTC.